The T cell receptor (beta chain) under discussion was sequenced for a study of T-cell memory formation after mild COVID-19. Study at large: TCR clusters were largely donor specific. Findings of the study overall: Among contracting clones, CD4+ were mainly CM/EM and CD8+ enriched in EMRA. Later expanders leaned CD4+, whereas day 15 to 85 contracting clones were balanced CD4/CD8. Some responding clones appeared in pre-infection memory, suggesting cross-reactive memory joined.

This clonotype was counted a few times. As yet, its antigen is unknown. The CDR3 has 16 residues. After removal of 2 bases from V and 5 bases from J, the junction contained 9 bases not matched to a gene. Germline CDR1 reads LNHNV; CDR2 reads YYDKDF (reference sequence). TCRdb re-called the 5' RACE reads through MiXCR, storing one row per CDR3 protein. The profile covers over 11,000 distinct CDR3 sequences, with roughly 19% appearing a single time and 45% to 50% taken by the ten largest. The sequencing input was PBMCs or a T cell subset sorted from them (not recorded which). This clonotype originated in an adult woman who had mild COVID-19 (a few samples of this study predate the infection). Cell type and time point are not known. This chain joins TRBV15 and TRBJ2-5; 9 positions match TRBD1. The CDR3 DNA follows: TGTGCCACCAGCAGAAGAACAGGGGGCACTGGGGAGACCCAGTACTTC. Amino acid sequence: CATSRRTGGTGETQYF.